This T cell receptor (beta chain) was recovered during a study of T cell responses to AZD1222 COVID-19 vaccine. Profiling relied on immunoSEQ multiplex PCR, and the TCRdb table lists in-frame clones only, not all of them. The sample consists of about 130,000 clones, 90% of them appearing once. This clone was seen a handful of times. This CDR3 has 13 residues. Per the germline V gene, CDR1 is KGHDR and CDR2 is SFDVKD. Trimming removed 4 bases at V and 0 bases at J, with 6 bases between. Sequencing was performed on peripheral blood, taken on day 0 of AZD1222 vaccination. The origin of this receptor is an adult in good health. The V and J genes are TRBV24-1 and TRBJ2-7, with D unclear. The chain's CDR3 is CATSDPPSYEQYF. CDR3 DNA: TGTGCCACCAGTGACCCCCCCTCCTACGAGCAGTACTTC.